The 24 T cell receptor beta chains below come from one sample, sequenced in a study of cytomegalovirus exposure and HLA in healthy donors. Vbeta (60) and Jbeta (13) primers were used in the PCR. Sequenced by immunoSEQ multiplex PCR; TCRdb stores in-frame clones only, minus some. Recorded for this sample: 100,000 to 150,000 clones. The sequenced material came from PBMCs. The origin of the receptors is a man between 18 and 35 years old in good health and CMV-seronegative.

V and J are TRBV19 and TRBJ2-7; TRBD2 matches at 10 bases. Germline assignment: CDR1 LNHDA and CDR2 SQIVND (reference sequence). The trim removed 6 bases at V and 4 bases at J, leaving 9 bases unmatched. The CDR3 covers 15 residues. The CDR3 sequence: CASSQNGLADYEQYF. The DNA for the CDR3 is TGTGCCAGTAGCCAAAACGGACTAGCGGATTACGAGCAGTACTTC. The full variable domain, completed using reference TRBV19 and TRBJ2-7, is DGGITQSPKYLFRKEGQNVTLSCEQNLNHDAMYWYRQDPGQGLRLIYYSQIVNDFQKGDIAEGYSVSREKKESFPLTVTSAQKNPTAFYLCASSQNGLADYEQYFGPGTRLTVT.

V is TRBV19 and J is TRBJ2-6, with a tentative D call TRBD2 (6 bases). The germline gives CDR1 LNHDA, CDR2 SQIVND (reference sequence). Trimming took off 6 bases at V and 2 bases at J, with 8 bases between the two ends. The CDR3 consists of 14 residues. The CDR3 loop is CASRGGTGANVLTF. CDR3 nucleotides: TGTGCCAGTAGGGGGGGAACTGGGGCCAACGTCCTGACTTTC.

This chain connects TRBV29-1 to TRBJ1-1; 8 positions match TRBD1. V lost 7 bases to trimming and J lost 14 bases; unmatched junction nucleotides: 12. The CDR3 is 11 residues long. Germline V gene sequence: CDR1 SQVTM, CDR2 ANQGSEA. The CDR3 loop is CSGWTGSRVFF. DNA for the CDR3: TGCAGCGGCTGGACAGGGTCCCGAGTCTTCTTT.

This chain links TRBV7-6 with TRBJ1-1; 7 nucleotides agree with TRBD1. V shed 4 bases and J 2 bases; nucleotides not matched to a gene: 7. Germline assignment: CDR1 SGHVS and CDR2 FNYEAQ. CDR3 length equals 15 residues. CDR3 DNA sequence: TGTGCCAGCAGCTCCCCGGACAGGTCTAACACTGAAGCTTTCTTT. As protein: CASSSPDRSNTEAFF. Together with reference TRBV7-6 and TRBJ1-1, the CDR3 gives the full variable domain: GAGVSQSPRYKVTKRGQDVALRCDPISGHVSLYWYRQALGQGPEFLTYFNYEAQQDKSGLPNDRFSAERPEGSISTLTIQRTEQRDSAMYRCASSSPDRSNTEAFFGQGTRLTVV.

The chain employs TRBV6-5 and TRBJ2-7; 10 nucleotides match TRBD1. Germline CDR1 reads MNHEY; CDR2 reads SVGAGI. This CDR3 region has 16 residues. Unmatched junction bases numbered 2, after V lost 0 bases and J lost 0 bases. CDR3 sequence (DNA): TGTGCCAGCAGTTACTCTGGGACAGGGGACTCCTACGAGCAGTACTTC. This gives the protein CASSYSGTGDSYEQYF.

The chain has TRBV11-1 and TRBJ2-7; D is possibly TRBD1 (6 bases). Germline V CDR1 and CDR2: SGHAT, FQDESV (reference sequence). V was clipped by 4 bases and J by 1 base, with 20 bases between them. This CDR3 has 17 residues. The CDR3 sequence: CASSSRFKGDLSYEQYF. The DNA of the CDR3 is TGTGCCAGCAGCTCAAGATTTAAGGGGGATTTATCCTACGAGCAGTACTTC.

The genes are TRBV29-1 and TRBJ1-4; 8 bases are a match to TRBD1. V lost 6 bases, J lost 3 bases, and 6 bases stayed unmatched. This CDR3 has 14 residues. Germline V gene sequence: CDR1 SQVTM, CDR2 ANQGSEA. CDR3 residues: CSVRTGSSNEKLFF. The CDR3 coding sequence is TGCAGCGTCAGGACAGGGAGTTCTAATGAAAAACTGTTTTTT.

V gene TRBV7-8 combines with J gene TRBJ1-1; TRBD1 aligns across 7 bases. This CDR3 has 15 residues. Germline V CDR1 and CDR2: SGHVS, FQNEAQ. Trimming cost V 0 bases and J 5 bases; bases outside gene matches: 6. CDR3 coding DNA: TGTGCCAGCAGCTTAGCGGCAGGGGGTGAGACTGAAGCTTTCTTT. Translation gives CASSLAAGGETEAFF. The full variable domain, completed using reference TRBV7-8 and TRBJ1-1, is GAGVSQSPRYKVAKRGQDVALRCDPISGHVSLFWYQQALGQGPEFLTYFQNEAQLDKSGLPSDRFFAERPEGSVSTLKIQRTQQEDSAVYLCASSLAAGGETEAFFGQGTRLTVV.

The rearrangement uses TRBV28 and TRBJ1-1, with D perhaps matching TRBD1 (5 bases). CDR1 and CDR2 (germline): MDHEN, SYDVKM. The CDR3 is 15 residues long. V was trimmed by 3 bases and J by 1 base, leaving 12 bases between them. The chain's CDR3 is CASSFPPGGNTEAFF. The DNA of the CDR3 is TGTGCCAGCAGTTTTCCTCCGGGGGGGAACACTGAAGCTTTCTTT.

The chain carries TRBV19 and TRBJ1-1; D is possibly TRBD1 (6 bases). V was cut by 9 bases and J by 6 bases, with 11 bases left in between. This CDR3 comprises 11 residues. Germline V gene sequence: CDR1 LNHDA, CDR2 SQIVND (reference sequence). The CDR3 DNA sequence: TGTGCCAGCCGACAGGCGGCTGAAGCTTTCTTT. It encodes CASRQAAEAFF.

The chain carries TRBV11-3 and TRBJ1-1; tentatively, D is TRBD1 (6 bases). The CDR3 runs to 13 residues. CDR1 SGHNT and CDR2 YENEEA come from the germline V gene. Trimming removed 4 bases from V and 4 bases from J, with 10 bases in between. The CDR3 bases are TGTGCCAGCAGCTCACAGGGAACCACTGAAGCTTTCTTT. Translation gives CASSSQGTTEAFF.

The rearrangement links TRBV5-1 to TRBJ2-1; tentatively, D is TRBD1 (7 bases). Trimming cost V 0 bases and J 6 bases, with 10 bases left between them. This CDR3 is built from 14 residues. Germline V CDR1 and CDR2: SGHRS, YFSETQ. CDR3: CASSLGQGGNEQFF. Written as DNA, the CDR3 is TGCGCCAGCAGCTTGGGGCAGGGGGGCAATGAGCAGTTCTTC.

A remark on this clone: A junction boundary mismatches the germline segment, possibly from a read error. The gene calls are TRBV30 and TRBJ1-1, with 9 bases lining up with TRBD1. CDR1 is GTSNPN and CDR2 is SVGIG in the germline V gene (reference sequence). The CDR3 consists of 12 residues. The CDR3 here is CACGQGNAEAFF. CDR3 sequence (DNA): TGTGCCTGCGGACAGGGGAACGCTGAAGCTTTCTTT.

The gene calls are TRBV10-1 and TRBJ2-7; D uncertain. The V gene's germline CDR1 is WNHNN and CDR2 SYGVQD (reference sequence). The CDR3 spans 13 residues. V was pared by 2 bases and J by 2 bases, with 7 bases between. This chain's CDR3 is CASSEGRTYEQYF. The CDR3 DNA reads TGCGCCAGCAGTGAGGGCAGGACCTACGAGCAGTACTTC.

This chain links TRBV29-1 with TRBJ2-1; 9 bases line up with TRBD2. V shed 5 bases, J shed 7 bases, and the junction held 9 bases outside the gene matches. The germline V gene encodes CDR1 SQVTM and CDR2 ANQGSEA. This CDR3 has 14 residues. The CDR3 region is CSVWVAGGPNEQFF. The CDR3 region has the DNA TGCAGCGTTTGGGTGGCGGGAGGGCCGAATGAGCAGTTCTTC.

This sequence joins TRBV29-1 and TRBJ2-6; 10 bases are shared with TRBD2. Germline CDR1 and CDR2: SQVTM and ANQGSEA. V shed 4 bases and J 3 bases; nucleotides not matched to a gene: 3. The CDR3 consists of 15 residues. The CDR3 DNA reads as TGCAGCGTTGGGGCTAGCGGGAGTGGGGCCAACGTCCTGACTTTC. This encodes CSVGASGSGANVLTF. The full variable domain, completed using reference TRBV29-1 and TRBJ2-6, is SAVISQKPSRDICQRGTSLTIQCQVDSQVTMMFWYRQQPGQSLTLIATANQGSEATYESGFVIDKFPISRPNLTFSTLTVSNMSPEDSSIYLCSVGASGSGANVLTFGAGSRLTVL.

This chain connects TRBV9 to TRBJ2-7; TRBD2 matches 9 bases. Germline V CDR1 and CDR2: SGDLS, YYNGEE. This CDR3 comprises 14 residues. Trimming took 3 bases from V and 9 from J; bases not matched to a gene: 10. CDR3 amino acids: CASSGISGSGGQYF. CDR3 sequence (DNA): TGTGCCAGCAGCGGGATTAGCGGGAGTGGCGGGCAGTACTTC.

V gene TRBV7-9 combines with J gene TRBJ2-1; 10 nucleotides match TRBD1. The CDR3 has 14 amino acids. CDR1 is SEHNR and CDR2 is FQNEAQ in the germline V gene (reference sequence). The ends lost 4 bases at V and 6 bases at J; junction bases unmatched: 3. CDR3 nucleotide sequence: TGTGCCAGCAGCTGGAGGGACAGGGGCAATGAGCAGTTCTTC. This gives the protein CASSWRDRGNEQFF.

This clone is deemed medium-sized by its frequency. This CDR3 is also generated by other DNA sequences in the sample. V gene TRBV6-4 combines with J gene TRBJ2-2; 10 nucleotides match TRBD1. The germline V gene encodes CDR1 MRHNA and CDR2 SNTAGT. There are 15 residues in the CDR3. Germline trimming cut 5 bases from V and 3 bases from J; bases unmatched to any gene: 3. CDR3 coding DNA: TGTGCCAGCAGTAGCGGGACAGGGGACACCGGGGAGCTGTTTTTT. Translating it yields CASSSGTGDTGELFF.

Points on this clone: The junction departs from germline at one end; a sequencing error may be responsible. The chain is built from TRBV10-1 and TRBJ1-2; D call uncertain. This CDR3 spans 12 amino acids. Germline CDR1 and CDR2: WNHNN and SYGVQD (reference sequence). The CDR3 DNA follows: TGCGCCAGCAGTGACAGTAACGATGGCTACACCTTC. The encoded protein is CASSDSNDGYTF.

The chain carries TRBV2 and TRBJ1-5; the D gene is possibly TRBD1 (6 bases). CDR3 size: 17 residues. CDR1 SNHLY and CDR2 FYNNEI come from the germline V gene. The germline V and J ends were trimmed by 2 bases and 3 bases, with 17 bases remaining between them. The CDR3 DNA reads as TGTGCCAGCAGTGAAATCGGAAACAGGGTCATCAATCAGCCCCAGCATTTT. This sequence encodes CASSEIGNRVINQPQHF.

The rearrangement joins TRBV5-1 to TRBJ1-5; a possible D gene is TRBD1 (5 bases). V lost 0 bases and J lost 7, with 17 bases in between. The length of the CDR3 is 16 residues. Germline values: CDR1 SGHRS, CDR2 YFSETQ. The chain's CDR3 is CASSLEGQGVGQPQHF. As DNA, the CDR3 is TGCGCCAGCAGCTTGGAGGGTCAGGGTGTCGGACAGCCCCAGCATTTT.

J is TRBJ1-4 and V is TRBV5-6; D gene uncertain. There are 15 residues in the CDR3. Germline lookup yields CDR1 SGHDT and CDR2 YYEEEE. Between the trimmed V and J ends, which lost 0 bases and 12 bases, there was a span of 18 bases. The CDR3 DNA sequence: TGTGCCAGCAGCTTGGGGGTATCAGGTTCGAATCAACTGTTTTTT. Translated: CASSLGVSGSNQLFF.

V is TRBV27 and J is TRBJ1-1; 11 bases are a match to TRBD1. Germline values: CDR1 MNHEY, CDR2 SMNVEV (reference sequence). The V gene end was trimmed by 3 bases and the J gene end by 4 bases; junction bases not matched to a gene: 7. The length of the CDR3 is 16 residues. DNA of the CDR3: TGTGCCAGCAGTTTCTCCGGGACAGGGGGTGGCACTGAAGCTTTCTTT. Its protein is CASSFSGTGGGTEAFF.